Listed below are T cell receptor beta chains from one sample, sequenced in a study of OX40 agonist ivuxolimab in advanced cancers. Sequenced by immunoSEQ multiplex PCR; TCRdb stores in-frame clones only, minus some. This table holds about 100,000 clones, under 95% found once. The sample was CD4+ or CD8+ T cells sorted from blood, taken in a trial of the OX40 agonist ivuxolimab. Receptors originate from an adult with an advanced solid tumor such as melanoma, head and neck, liver or kidney cancer. CDR3s include the opening cysteine and the closing phenylalanine or tryptophan. D genes are given only for firm matches. The size field is filled for only some rows; it gives once, few, many or a size class.

TRBV5-1	TRBJ1-1	.	.	14	CASSLEVMNTEAFF	TGCGCCAGCAGCTTAGAAGTCATGAACACTGAAGCTTTCTTT
TRBV4-3	TRBJ1-1	.	.	14	CASSQGAGNTEAFF	TGCGCCAGCAGCCAAGGGGCAGGTAACACTGAAGCTTTCTTT
TRBV18	TRBJ2-5	.	.	16	CASSPAAQGAEGTQYF	TGTGCCAGCTCACCAGCTGCCCAAGGAGCCGAGGGGACCCAGTACTTC
TRBV4-2	TRBJ2-7	.	.	15	CASSLVGSGHYEQYF	TGTGCCAGCAGCCTGGTCGGTAGCGGCCACTACGAGCAGTACTTC
TRBV9	TRBJ2-5	TRBD2	once	16	CASSSFSGLRWETQYF	TGTGCCAGCAGCAGTTTCTCGGGACTACGGTGGGAGACCCAGTACTTC
TRBV5-1	TRBJ2-1	.	.	14	CASSLLGQLNEQFF	TGCGCCAGCAGCTTACTAGGACAATTGAATGAGCAGTTCTTC
TRBV28	TRBJ1-1	TRBD1	.	15	CASSRPGTANTEAFF	TGTGCCAGCAGTCGGCCCGGGACAGCAAACACTGAAGCTTTCTTT
TRBV5-5	TRBJ2-7	.	.	13	CASSLRPGYEQYF	TGTGCCAGCAGCTTGCGTCCAGGGTACGAGCAGTACTTC
TRBV7-2	TRBJ2-5	.	.	16	CASSLGRTLIGETQYF	TGTGCCAGCAGCTTGGGACGGACCTTAATAGGCGAGACCCAGTACTTC
TRBV7-2	TRBJ1-1	.	.	14	CASSFGQLNTEAFF	TGTGCCAGCAGCTTCGGACAGCTGAACACTGAAGCTTTCTTT